These 24 T cell receptor beta chains were all obtained from the same sample, sequenced in a study of T cell repertoires in cytomegalovirus infection. TCRdb reprocessed the reads via MiXCR and lists one record per CDR3 protein. Of fewer than 300,000 distinct CDR3 sequences in the sample, 25% are singletons; the top ten hold approximately 15%. The sample consisted of PBMCs. The receptors shown here come from a human donor in good health (CMV status not recorded). Some clones in this sample may be carry-over from other donors' samples.

This clonotype was seen repeatedly, ten times or more. V gene TRBV7-9 combines with J gene TRBJ2-1; D is unresolved. The V gene lost 7 bases and the J gene lost 10 bases, with 11 bases spanning the gap. The CDR3 covers 11 residues. Germline-derived CDR1 and CDR2 are SEHNR and FQNEAQ (reference sequence). The chain's CDR3 is CASTRSGEQFF. CDR3 nucleotide sequence: TGTGCCAGCACCCGCTCCGGCGAGCAGTTCTTC.

This rearrangement joins TRBV5-1 to TRBJ2-1; D possibly corresponds to TRBD2 (6 bases). The CDR3 contains 15 residues. Trimming took 0 bases from V and 9 from J, leaving 16 bases between them. CDR1 SGHRS and CDR2 YFSETQ come from the germline V gene. The CDR3 sequence is CASSLAVRGGGEQFF. CDR3 sequence (DNA): TGCGCCAGCAGCTTGGCCGTGCGGGGTGGGGGTGAGCAGTTCTTC.

This clonotype was seen more than once but under ten times. The rearrangement joins TRBV7-2 to TRBJ2-3; D may be TRBD2 (5 bases). V lost 1 base and J lost 8, with 10 bases in between. The CDR3 extends over 13 amino acids. Germline V CDR1 and CDR2: SGHTA, FQGNSA. This chain's CDR3 is CASSLDRESTQYF. CDR3 nucleotide sequence: TGTGCCAGCAGCTTAGATCGGGAAAGTACGCAGTATTTT.

As to this clonotype: A much larger clone sits a single nucleotide away, making a read error possible. The CDR3 ends on some other residue instead of the conserved phenylalanine or tryptophan, so this is likely a read error. The V gene is TRBV7-2, the J gene TRBJ2-7; 8 bases map to TRBD2. This CDR3 spans 15 amino acids. Germline V gene lookup returns CDR1 SGHTA and CDR2 FQGNSA. V shed 5 bases and J 2 bases; nucleotides not matched to a gene: 8. This chain's CDR3 is CASSPGGLGTYEQYY. The CDR3 nucleotides are TGTGCCAGCAGCCCCGGGGGACTAGGCACCTACGAGCAGTACTAC.

The V call is TRBV14, the J call TRBJ1-2; D gene unclear. CDR1 and CDR2 from the germline V gene are SGHDN and FVKESK. The CDR3 contains 13 residues. V was pared by 1 base and J by 4 bases, with 7 bases between. For the CDR3, the DNA is TGTGCCAGCAGCCAAGGTGCAGGCTATGGCTACACCTTC. Encoded protein: CASSQGAGYGYTF.

This clonotype was recorded at least ten times. The rearrangement links TRBV7-2 to TRBJ2-4; D not resolved. Trimming pared 5 bases from V and 2 bases from J, leaving 13 bases between. The CDR3 sequence is 15 residues long. Per the germline V gene, CDR1 is SGHTA and CDR2 is FQGNSA. CDR3 sequence (DNA): TGTGCCAGCAGCCTCCCGGCTGGACCCAAAAACATTCAGTACTTC. Protein sequence: CASSLPAGPKNIQYF.

This clonotype was seen more than once but under ten times. The chain recombines TRBV3-1 with TRBJ1-2; tentatively, D is TRBD1 (5 bases). The CDR3 sequence is 14 residues long. The V end lost 5 bases, the J end lost 6 bases, and 16 bases lay between the germline ends. In germline, CDR1 is LGHDT, CDR2 YNNKEL (reference sequence). CDR3 nucleotide sequence: TGTGCCAGCAGCGCTTACCAGGGATCGGATGGCTACACCTTC. Residues: CASSAYQGSDGYTF.

The chain joins TRBV20-1 to TRBJ1-5; a weak D match, TRBD1 (5 bases). This CDR3 contains 13 residues. Trimming pared 6 bases from V and 7 bases from J, leaving 16 bases between. Germline V lookup: CDR1 DFQATT, CDR2 SNEGSKA (reference sequence). This chain's CDR3 is CSAHGGWNQPQHF. For the CDR3, the DNA is TGCAGTGCGCACGGGGGTTGGAACCAGCCCCAGCATTTT.

The chain has TRBV29-1 and TRBJ2-3; 7 bases map to TRBD1. CDR1 and CDR2 (germline): SQVTM, ANQGSEA. CDR3 length equals 16 residues. J gave up 1 base and V 5 bases, and 12 bases lay outside the gene matches. The chain's CDR3 is CSVLLHRGSGTDTQYF. CDR3 nucleotides: TGCAGCGTTTTACTTCACAGGGGCTCGGGCACAGATACGCAGTATTTT.

This clonotype was detected ten times or more. The rearrangement joins TRBV7-2 to TRBJ2-3, with TRBD2 identical over 9 bases. The V segment lost 3 bases and the J segment 6 bases; nucleotides outside the gene matches: 4. Germline V gene lookup returns CDR1 SGHTA and CDR2 FQGNSA. The CDR3 has 14 amino acids. CDR3 sequence: CASSLGGRADTQYF. CDR3 coding DNA: TGTGCCAGCAGCTTGGGCGGGAGGGCGGATACGCAGTATTTT.

This chain uses TRBV5-4 with TRBJ2-1; 10 bases fit TRBD2. V lost 5 bases and J lost 4; bases outside the gene matches: 6. This CDR3 is 15 amino acids long. Germline lookup yields CDR1 SGHNT and CDR2 YYREEE (reference sequence). The DNA of the CDR3 is TGTGCCAGCAGTACTACTAGCGGGGAGTACAATGAGCAGTTCTTC. This codes for CASSTTSGEYNEQFF.

This clonotype was picked up a small number of times. The rearrangement links TRBV4-1 to TRBJ1-2, with 9 bases matching TRBD1. The CDR3 is 16 amino acids. Looked up from germline, CDR1 is MGHRA and CDR2 is YSYEKL. Germline trimming cut 3 bases from V and 6 bases from J; bases unmatched to any gene: 11. CDR3 bases: TGCGCCAGCAGCCACCTTCCGGGACAGGGAGAGCATGGCTACACCTTC. The encoded protein is CASSHLPGQGEHGYTF.

The V gene is TRBV20-1, the J gene TRBJ1-4; TRBD1 might be the D (6 bases). Germline V gene data show CDR1 as DFQATT and CDR2 as SNEGSKA (reference sequence). This CDR3 comprises 17 residues. V shed 6 bases and J shed 0 bases, with 20 bases lying between them. CDR3 region: CSAPPMTGASTNEKLFF. In DNA, the CDR3 is TGCAGTGCCCCACCCATGACAGGCGCTTCAACTAATGAAAAACTGTTTTTT.

The V and J genes are TRBV12-3 or TRBV12-4 and TRBJ2-1; TRBD2 matches 12 bases. J lost 8 bases, V lost 3 bases, and 5 bases had no gene match. The CDR3 is made up of 15 amino acids. CDR3 region: CASSFRTSGNDEQFF. DNA for the CDR3: TGTGCCAGCAGTTTTAGGACTAGCGGGAACGATGAGCAGTTCTTC.

V gene TRBV6-2 or TRBV6-3 combines with J gene TRBJ2-2; 10 bases map to TRBD2. Trimming took 8 bases from V and 5 from J; bases not matched to a gene: 11. Germline CDR1 reads MNHEY; CDR2 reads SVGEGT. The CDR3 runs 16 residues. The CDR3 here is CASRGGSSGRTGELFF. The CDR3 DNA is TGTGCCAGCCGTGGTGGTTCTAGCGGGAGAACCGGGGAGCTGTTTTTT.

The chain recombines TRBV7-2 with TRBJ2-2; 7 bases map to TRBD1. Per germline, CDR1 SGHTA and CDR2 FQGNSA. The V and J ends lost 1 base and 4 bases, in that order; junction bases with no gene match: 3. CDR3 length: 15 residues. This CDR3 is CASSLERQGTGELFF. The CDR3 DNA reads TGTGCCAGCAGCTTAGAGCGACAGGGCACCGGGGAGCTGTTTTTT.

The gene calls are TRBV19 and TRBJ2-3; no reliable D call. CDR1 and CDR2 from the germline V gene are LNHDA and SQIVND (reference sequence). V dropped 1 base and J dropped 6 bases, with 11 bases sitting between them. The CDR3 spans 14 residues. The CDR3 protein is CASSIGPMGDTQYF. For the CDR3, the DNA is TGTGCCAGTAGTATAGGCCCAATGGGGGATACGCAGTATTTT. The full variable domain, with the rest looked up from reference TRBV19 and TRBJ2-3, is DGGITQSPKYLFRKEGQNVTLSCEQNLNHDAMYWYRQDPGQGLRLIYYSQIVNDFQKGDIAEGYSVSREKKESFPLTVTSAQKNPTAFYLCASSIGPMGDTQYFGPGTRLTVL.

The chain has TRBV7-2 and TRBJ1-4, with 7 bases matching TRBD1. This CDR3 is built from 15 residues. V dropped 5 bases and J dropped 3; count of bases not matched to a gene: 6. CDR1 SGHTA and CDR2 FQGNSA come from the germline V gene. CDR3 sequence reads: CASSNQGVANEKLFF. In DNA form, the CDR3 reads TGTGCCAGCAGCAACCAGGGGGTAGCTAATGAAAAACTGTTTTTT.

This clonotype was counted ten times or more. The genes are TRBV7-9 and TRBJ2-1; 11 nucleotides align to TRBD2. Unmatched junction bases numbered 6, after V lost 4 bases and J lost 4 bases. Germline lookup yields CDR1 SEHNR and CDR2 FQNEAQ (reference sequence). This CDR3 has 16 residues. Written as DNA, the CDR3 is TGTGCCAGCAGCTCTGTAGCGGGAGGGATGTACAATGAGCAGTTCTTC. It codes for CASSSVAGGMYNEQFF.

This clonotype was seen many times. V usage is TRBV6-2 or TRBV6-3 and J usage is TRBJ2-7; maybe TRBD1 (6 bases). V was shortened by 2 bases and J by 1 base, with 12 bases between the two germline ends. The germline CDR1 and CDR2 sequences are MNHEY and SVGEGT. CDR3 length: 15 residues. The CDR3 sequence is CASSYRADRSYEQYF. For the CDR3, the DNA is TGTGCCAGCAGTTACCGCGCAGACAGGTCCTACGAGCAGTACTTC.

Ten or more counts support this clonotype. This chain uses TRBV7-2 with TRBJ2-5, with a tentative D call TRBD1 (6 bases). Germline CDR1 SGHTA, CDR2 FQGNSA. V dropped 2 bases and J dropped 5 bases, with 12 bases sitting between them. The CDR3 is made up of 14 amino acids. This CDR3 is CASSLFGGEETQYF. The CDR3 DNA sequence: TGTGCCAGCAGCTTATTTGGGGGCGAGGAGACCCAGTACTTC.

This clonotype appeared many times. The chain joins TRBV7-2 to TRBJ1-2, with unresolved D. Trimming shortened V by 1 base and J by 7 bases, and 13 bases separated the two germline ends. CDR3 size: 14 residues. CDR1 SGHTA and CDR2 FQGNSA come from the germline V gene. The CDR3 bases are TGTGCCAGCAGCTTAGATCCTATTACCGGTGGCTACACCTTC. Translated, it gives CASSLDPITGGYTF.

This clonotype has ten or more counts. The V call is TRBV7-8, the J call TRBJ2-5; 13 bases are shared with TRBD2. CDR1 and CDR2 from the germline V gene are SGHVS and FQNEAQ. CDR3 size: 17 residues. With 5 bases clipped from V and 5 bases from J, the junction kept 11 bases outside the gene matches. As DNA, the CDR3 is TGTGCCAGCAGCCGTACTAGCGGGAGGGCAGGGATGGAGACCCAGTACTTC. This encodes CASSRTSGRAGMETQYF.

The chain recombines TRBV10-1 with TRBJ2-7, with TRBD2 as a possible D gene (6 bases). V shed 0 bases and J shed 0 bases, with 12 bases lying between them. Germline values: CDR1 WNHNN, CDR2 SYGVQD (reference sequence). The CDR3 spans 16 residues. In DNA form, the CDR3 reads TGCGCCAGCAGTGAGTCCGGCGGGGCCTTCTCCTACGAGCAGTACTTC. This translates into CASSESGGAFSYEQYF.